Described below is a single T cell receptor (beta chain) sequence and its context. The data are from a study of blood T cell repertoires in COVID-19. Study overall: COVID-19 samples from acute and convalescent phases originated in the United States, Italy and Spain. In each case, the material was cDNA or gDNA derived from T cells, B-cell-depleted T cells, or PBMCs.

Germline V gene data show CDR1 as MNHNS and CDR2 as SASEGT. V shed 2 bases and J 5 bases; nucleotides not matched to a gene: 2. The CDR3 covers 15 residues. In the authors' methods: Estimates of nucleated cell counts were drawn from the amplification of reference gene primers. Sequencing was performed with immunoSEQ multiplex PCR; in TCRdb, only in-frame clones are kept and a portion is missing. V and J calls and clone size follow that table, whereas D and trimming were derived from the DNA. Of about 20,000 clones in the sample, approximately 84% were seen once. The TCR originated in a man aged 50-59 years with active COVID-19. Input material: peripheral blood. The V gene is TRBV6-1, the J gene TRBJ1-6; 8 bases are shared with TRBD1. The CDR3: CASSEQGADNSPLHF. DNA for the CDR3: TGTGCCAGCAGTGAACAGGGGGCAGATAATTCACCCCTCCACTTT.